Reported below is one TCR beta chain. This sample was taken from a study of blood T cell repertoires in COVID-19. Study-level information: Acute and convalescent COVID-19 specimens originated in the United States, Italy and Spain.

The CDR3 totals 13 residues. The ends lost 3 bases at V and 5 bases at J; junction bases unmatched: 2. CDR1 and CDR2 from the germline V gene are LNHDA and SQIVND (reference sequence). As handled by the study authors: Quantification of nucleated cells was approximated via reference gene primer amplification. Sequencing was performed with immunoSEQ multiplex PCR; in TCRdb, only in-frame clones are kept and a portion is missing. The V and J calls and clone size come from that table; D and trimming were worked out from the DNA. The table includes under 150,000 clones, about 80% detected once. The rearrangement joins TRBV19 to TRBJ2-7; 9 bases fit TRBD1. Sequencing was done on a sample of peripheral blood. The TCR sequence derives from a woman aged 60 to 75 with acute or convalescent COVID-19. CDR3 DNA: TGTGCCAGTAGTATGACAGGGGGTCACGAGCAGTACTTC. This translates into CASSMTGGHEQYF.